Shown below are 20 T cell receptor beta chains from a single sample sequenced in a study of T-cell reconstitution after alpha-beta-depleted transplantation in children. TCRbeta library construction was performed incorporating unique molecular identifiers. TCRdb reprocessed the PCR reads with MiXCR, giving one entry per CDR3 protein. The sample has about 100,000 distinct CDR3 sequences, 5.5% to 7% seen once. Sequenced here: PBMCs, mostly from graft donor cells, sampled 360 days after TCRalphabeta/CD19-depleted stem cell transplant. These receptors were obtained from a male patient aged 2 to 10 who had a stem cell transplant for acute lymphoblastic leukemia, so the T cells may come from the graft donor.

This clonotype was observed a handful of times. This chain links TRBV7-9 with TRBJ2-4, with D maybe TRBD2 (6 bases). The V gene lost 4 bases and the J gene lost 9 bases, with 19 bases spanning the gap. CDR3 size: 15 residues. CDR1 and CDR2 from the germline V gene are SEHNR and FQNEAQ (reference sequence). The CDR3 bases are TGTGCCAGCAGCTCCCTCAGCGGAGGGGACGGCATTCAGTACTTC. The encoded protein is CASSSLSGGDGIQYF.

This clonotype was seen repeatedly, ten times or more. For the CDR3, the DNA is TGTGCCACCAGTGAAACAGGTGGCACCGGGGAGCTGTTTTTT. This codes for CATSETGGTGELFF. V usage is TRBV24-1 and J usage is TRBJ2-2; possibly TRBD1 for D (5 bases). Per germline, CDR1 KGHDR and CDR2 SFDVKD. Trimming left V 4 bases short and J 4 bases short, with 9 bases between. This CDR3 comprises 14 residues.

The chain recombines TRBV20-1 with TRBJ2-7; 8 bases line up with TRBD2. The germline V gene has CDR1 DFQATT and CDR2 SNEGSKA (reference sequence). The length of the CDR3 is 15 residues. V lost 0 bases to trimming and J lost 6 bases; unmatched junction nucleotides: 10. CDR3 in DNA: TGCAGTGCTAGAGATCCCTGGGTTAGCGGGATCGAGCAGTACTTC. This sequence encodes CSARDPWVSGIEQYF.

In its sample, this clonotype was seen many times. The V and J genes are TRBV2 and TRBJ2-7, with a tentative D call TRBD1 (6 bases). The V end was cut by 4 bases, the J end by 2 bases, with 21 bases between. The CDR3 loop spans 17 amino acids. The germline CDR1 and CDR2 sequences are SNHLY and FYNNEI. The CDR3 DNA reads TGTGCCAGCAGTGGTGTCCGCAGGGGCCCTTACACCTACGAGCAGTACTTC. It yields the protein CASSGVRRGPYTYEQYF.

This clonotype was picked up a small number of times. The V and J genes are TRBV7-9 and TRBJ2-3, with D possibly TRBD2 on 7 matching bases. Germline values: CDR1 SEHNR, CDR2 FQNEAQ (reference sequence). The CDR3 sequence is 14 residues long. V was shortened by 5 bases and J by 4 bases, with 13 bases between the two germline ends. This CDR3 is CASSREGGADTQYF. The CDR3 DNA reads as TGTGCCAGCAGCAGGGAGGGGGGCGCAGATACGCAGTATTTT.

This clonotype was detected only once. The rearrangement joins TRBV4-3 to TRBJ2-5; 8 bases line up with TRBD2. The CDR3 length is 17 residues. The trim removed 0 bases at V and 9 bases at J, leaving 15 bases unmatched. The germline V gene has CDR1 LGHNA and CDR2 YSLEER. The DNA for the CDR3 is TGCGCCAGCAGCCAAGACGTGGCGCGGGGGGCCCCCGAGGCCCAGTACTTC. Protein sequence: CASSQDVARGAPEAQYF.

This clonotype was seen repeatedly, ten times or more. The chain recombines TRBV24-1 with TRBJ2-1; D remains unclear. Germline V gives CDR1 KGHDR, CDR2 SFDVKD. This CDR3 has 12 residues. The V gene lost 9 bases and the J gene lost 0 bases, with 5 bases spanning the gap. In nucleotides, the CDR3 is TGTGCCACCCGAAGCTCCTACAATGAGCAGTTCTTC. It is translated as CATRSSYNEQFF.

In its sample, this clonotype was seen many times. The chain carries TRBV6-5 and TRBJ1-5; no firm D call. The CDR3 consists of 14 residues. Between the trimmed V and J ends, which lost 5 bases and 4 bases, there was a span of 12 bases. In germline, CDR1 is MNHEY, CDR2 SVGAGI. In DNA, the CDR3 is TGTGCCAGCAGTACCCTTGACGGTAATCAGCCCCAGCATTTT. Translation: CASSTLDGNQPQHF.

The chain has TRBV19 and TRBJ2-7, with TRBD2 matching 7 bases. CDR1 LNHDA and CDR2 SQIVND come from the germline V gene (reference sequence). The V segment lost 2 bases and the J segment 7 bases; nucleotides outside the gene matches: 17. This CDR3 has 17 residues. This CDR3 reads CASSIHDGRSPAWEQYF. In DNA, the CDR3 is TGTGCCAGTAGTATACACGACGGGAGGTCCCCTGCTTGGGAGCAGTACTTC.

This clonotype was counted many times. The V gene is TRBV29-1, the J gene TRBJ2-1, with 7 bases identical to TRBD1. CDR1 SQVTM and CDR2 ANQGSEA come from the germline V gene. V lost 7 bases, J lost 6 bases, and 12 bases stayed unmatched. The CDR3 extends over 14 amino acids. CDR3 protein: CSGSGTAGSNEQFF. The CDR3 DNA reads TGCAGCGGCTCCGGGACAGCAGGCTCCAATGAGCAGTTCTTC.

The chain joins TRBV9 to TRBJ2-2, with 10 bases fitting TRBD2. The CDR3 contains 17 residues. Germline V lookup: CDR1 SGDLS, CDR2 YYNGEE. Unmatched junction bases numbered 16, after V lost 7 bases and J lost 7 bases. In nucleotides, the CDR3 is TGTGCCAGCGGATCGATAGCGGGAGGATTAGAGGACGGGGAGCTGTTTTTT. Encoded protein: CASGSIAGGLEDGELFF.

The sample holds a few counts of this clonotype. J is TRBJ2-7 and V is TRBV6-2 or TRBV6-3; D is ambiguous. This CDR3 is 13 amino acids long. Between the trimmed V and J ends, which lost 2 bases and 2 bases, there was a span of 7 bases. Germline loops: CDR1 MNHEY, CDR2 SVGEGT. The CDR3 sequence is CASSYAITYEQYF. The CDR3, as DNA: TGTGCCAGCAGTTACGCTATCACCTACGAGCAGTACTTC.

The sample holds many counts of this clonotype. The chain is built from TRBV14 and TRBJ2-7; no reliable D call. Germline V CDR1 and CDR2: SGHDN, FVKESK. Trimming took off 4 bases at V and 4 bases at J, with 5 bases between the two ends. The CDR3 is made up of 11 amino acids. The chain's CDR3 is CASSLWYEQYF. Written as DNA, the CDR3 is TGTGCCAGCAGCCTTTGGTACGAGCAGTACTTC. The variable domain in full, with the rest retrieved from reference TRBV14 and TRBJ2-7, is EAGVTQFPSHSVIEKGQTVTLRCDPISGHDNLYWYRRVMGKEIKFLLHFVKESKQDESGMPNNRFLAERTGGTYSTLKVQPAELEDSGVYFCASSLWYEQYFGPGTRLTVT.

This clonotype was found many times. The chain combines TRBV7-2 with TRBJ2-5; 9 bases are a match to TRBD1. CDR1 and CDR2 from the germline V gene are SGHTA and FQGNSA. The CDR3 runs to 13 residues. Trimming cost V 7 bases and J 6 bases; bases outside gene matches: 6. CDR3 region: CASMGQGWKTQYF. The CDR3 DNA reads TGTGCCAGCATGGGACAGGGTTGGAAGACCCAGTACTTC.

V and J are TRBV9 and TRBJ2-7; D is unresolved. The CDR3 runs to 11 residues. Germline V gene sequence: CDR1 SGDLS, CDR2 YYNGEE. V lost 5 bases to trimming and J lost 3 bases, with 6 bases between them. CDR3 DNA: TGTGCCAGCAGGACCAACTACGAGCAGTACTTC. Residues: CASRTNYEQYF.

V is TRBV28 and J is TRBJ2-7; 12 bases line up with TRBD2. The CDR3 is 15 residues long. Per germline, CDR1 MDHEN and CDR2 SYDVKM. V lost 4 bases and J lost 2; bases outside the gene matches: 3. The CDR3: CASSSLAGGPYEQYF. The CDR3, as DNA: TGTGCCAGCAGTTCACTAGCGGGAGGTCCCTACGAGCAGTACTTC.

This clonotype was seen repeatedly, ten times or more. The chain couples TRBV24-1 to TRBJ2-1; perhaps TRBD1 as D (5 bases). The CDR3 runs to 16 residues. V was clipped by 1 base and J by 4 bases, with 13 bases between them. Germline CDR1 and CDR2: KGHDR and SFDVKD. The CDR3 loop reads CATSDLGVADYNEQFF. The CDR3 DNA sequence: TGTGCCACCAGTGATTTAGGGGTCGCGGATTACAATGAGCAGTTCTTC.

The table lists this clonotype with a few counts. The V and J genes are TRBV3-1 and TRBJ2-1; 8 bases map to TRBD2. Trimming cost V 6 bases and J 10 bases; bases outside gene matches: 11. The CDR3 has 14 amino acids. CDR1 and CDR2 from the germline V gene are LGHDT and YNNKEL (reference sequence). The CDR3 spells CASSMGLGGSEQFF. The CDR3 coding sequence is TGTGCCAGCAGTATGGGACTAGGTGGGTCGGAGCAGTTCTTC.

There are many counts of this clonotype. The rearrangement joins TRBV4-2 to TRBJ1-5, with D unclear. V was cut by 1 base and J by 9 bases, with 10 bases left in between. CDR1 LGHNA and CDR2 YNFKEQ come from the germline V gene. This CDR3 comprises 13 residues. The CDR3 nucleotides are TGTGCCAGCAGCCAAGCCCGGGCAAGGCCCCAGCATTTT. The encoded protein is CASSQARARPQHF.

The V call is TRBV2, the J call TRBJ2-7, with 7 bases fitting TRBD1. Trimming took 4 bases from V and 0 from J; bases not matched to a gene: 9. The CDR3 consists of 16 residues. Per germline, CDR1 SNHLY and CDR2 FYNNEI. The CDR3, as DNA: TGTGCCAGCAGTGGGGTGGGACAGTCGAGCTCCTACGAGCAGTACTTC. Protein sequence: CASSGVGQSSSYEQYF. Together with reference TRBV2 and TRBJ2-7, the CDR3 gives the full variable domain: EPEVTQTPSHQVTQMGQEVILRCVPISNHLYFYWYRQILGQKVEFLVSFYNNEISEKSEIFDDQFSVERPDGSNFTLKIRSTKLEDSAMYFCASSGVGQSSSYEQYFGPGTRLTVT.